These 21 T cell receptor beta chains were sequenced from one sample in a study of T cells in localized non-small cell lung cancer. Assay used: immunoSEQ multiplex PCR; TCRdb lists only in-frame clones, some missing. This sample has fewer than 90,000 clones, with roughly 80% found just once. Material: PBMCs, obtained before any cancer treatment. The receptors derive from a man aged 35 to 70 with stage II squamous cell lung carcinoma.

The chain uses TRBV4-1 and TRBJ2-7; maybe TRBD2 (6 bases). The CDR3 sequence is 15 residues long. V was cut by 0 bases and J by 2 bases, with 11 bases left in between. The germline V gene has CDR1 MGHRA and CDR2 YSYEKL. CDR3 residues: CASSQEGGVPYEQYF. DNA of the CDR3: TGCGCCAGCAGCCAAGAGGGCGGGGTCCCCTACGAGCAGTACTTC.

Concerning this clone: One junction end disagrees with the germline gene, perhaps due to a read error. The rearrangement uses TRBV11-2 and TRBJ2-7, with 7 bases identical to TRBD2. The CDR3 is made up of 11 amino acids. Germline V gene sequence: CDR1 SGHAT, CDR2 FQNNGV. CDR3 sequence (DNA): TGTGCCAGCAGCCCCCCCCTAGCGGTATTATTC. It yields the protein CASSPPLAVLF.

The V call is TRBV27, the J call TRBJ2-1, with 7 bases fitting TRBD2. The ends lost 7 bases at V and 5 bases at J; junction bases unmatched: 11. The CDR3 is 15 amino acids. In germline, CDR1 is MNHEY, CDR2 SMNVEV (reference sequence). In DNA form, the CDR3 reads TGTGCCAGCACCTATATCGGGACTACCCACAATGAGCAGTTCTTC. It is translated as CASTYIGTTHNEQFF.

The rearrangement joins TRBV7-6 to TRBJ2-1, with a weak D call TRBD1 (6 bases). The CDR3 length is 17 residues. V lost 5 bases and J 0 bases, leaving 17 bases between the germline ends. Germline loops: CDR1 SGHVS, CDR2 FNYEAQ. The DNA of the CDR3 is TGTGCCAGCAGCCCGGGGACACCGTCGAGCTCCTACAATGAGCAGTTCTTC. Its translation: CASSPGTPSSSYNEQFF.

This chain joins TRBV27 and TRBJ1-6; D not certain. V was trimmed by 7 bases and J by 5 bases, leaving 12 bases between them. Germline V gene data show CDR1 as MNHEY and CDR2 as SMNVEV (reference sequence). There are 14 residues in the CDR3. This chain's CDR3 is CASTIFGNNSPLHF. The CDR3 bases are TGTGCCAGCACCATCTTTGGGAATAATTCACCCCTCCACTTT.

This chain joins TRBV10-3 and TRBJ2-7; 7 nucleotides line up with TRBD2. Germline V gene data show CDR1 as ENHRY and CDR2 as SYGVKD. The V and J ends lost 5 bases and 3 bases, in that order; junction bases with no gene match: 7. The CDR3 consists of 14 residues. DNA for the CDR3: TGTGCCATCAGTACCGGGAGGTCGGGCTACGAGCAGTACTTC. Translation gives CAISTGRSGYEQYF.

The gene calls are TRBV18 and TRBJ1-5; TRBD1 matches 9 bases. Germline-derived CDR1 and CDR2 are KGHSH and LQKENI. With V trimmed by 4 bases and J by 5 bases, 9 bases remained unmatched. The CDR3 is made up of 16 amino acids. For the CDR3, the DNA is TGTGCCAGCTCACACCGCGACAGGGGGAGACATCAGCCCCAGCATTTT. This codes for CASSHRDRGRHQPQHF.

This clone was recorded many times. This sequence joins TRBV19 and TRBJ2-7; the D is unclear. The V end was cut by 4 bases, the J end by 3 bases, with 16 bases between. Germline CDR1 is LNHDA and CDR2 is SQIVND (reference sequence). The CDR3 has 15 residues. CDR3 sequence reads: CASSKASPTDYEQYF. CDR3 sequence (DNA): TGTGCCAGTAGTAAGGCTTCACCCACGGACTACGAGCAGTACTTC. Looking up the rest from reference TRBV19 and TRBJ2-7 gives the full variable domain: DGGITQSPKYLFRKEGQNVTLSCEQNLNHDAMYWYRQDPGQGLRLIYYSQIVNDFQKGDIAEGYSVSREKKESFPLTVTSAQKNPTAFYLCASSKASPTDYEQYFGPGTRLTVT.

This sequence joins TRBV5-1 and TRBJ2-1; 8 bases fit TRBD2. Germline-derived CDR1 and CDR2 are SGHRS and YFSETQ. Trimming removed 5 bases from V and 4 bases from J; junction bases left unmatched: 2. The CDR3 is 13 residues long. The CDR3 protein is CASSAGGYNEQFF. The CDR3 DNA is TGCGCCAGCAGTGCGGGAGGTTACAATGAGCAGTTCTTC.

The DNA of the CDR3 is TGTGCCAGCCGCGAAACGGTTTGGACCCCCTACGAGCAGTACTTC. It specifies CASRETVWTPYEQYF. This chain uses TRBV6-5 with TRBJ2-7; unclear D gene. Germline assignment: CDR1 MNHEY and CDR2 SVGAGI. CDR3 size: 15 residues. The V and J ends lost 8 bases and 2 bases respectively, with 19 bases between them.

The V gene is TRBV30, the J gene TRBJ1-5; D call uncertain. CDR1 is GTSNPN and CDR2 is SVGIG in the germline V gene (reference sequence). The ends were cut back, 5 bases at V and 6 bases at J, with 14 bases in the middle. The CDR3 loop spans 13 amino acids. CDR3 in amino acids: CAWDSRVGQPQHF. Here the CDR3 DNA reads TGTGCCTGGGACTCGCGGGTGGGTCAGCCCCAGCATTTT.

This clone occurred once. The chain is built from TRBV4-1 and TRBJ2-7; D possibly corresponds to TRBD2 (5 bases). CDR1 and CDR2 from the germline V gene are MGHRA and YSYEKL. V was pared by 0 bases and J by 4 bases, with 13 bases between. The CDR3 spans 15 residues. CDR3 nucleotide sequence: TGCGCCAGCAGCCAAGATCGGGTAGCGTTGTACGAGCAGTACTTC. This encodes CASSQDRVALYEQYF.

The rearrangement uses TRBV6-4 and TRBJ1-3; TRBD1 aligns across 7 bases. Germline-derived CDR1 and CDR2 are MRHNA and SNTAGT. V dropped 3 bases and J dropped 4; count of bases not matched to a gene: 18. CDR3 length: 19 residues. CDR3 DNA sequence: TGTGCCAGCAGTGAGCCCTGGACAGGCCGGTATGGTTTAGGAAACACCATATATTTT. Translation gives CASSEPWTGRYGLGNTIYF.

The rearrangement links TRBV2 to TRBJ2-5; 7 bases fit TRBD1. V shed 1 base, J shed 0 bases, and the junction held 5 bases outside the gene matches. The CDR3 loop spans 16 amino acids. Germline V lookup: CDR1 SNHLY, CDR2 FYNNEI. CDR3 bases: TGTGCCAGCAGTGAAGAGACAGGGAAGTACCAAGAGACCCAGTACTTC. Translating it yields CASSEETGKYQETQYF.

This clone was found a few times. The CDR3 nucleotides are TGTGCCAGCAGTTTACAGGGTGGGAATTCACCCCTCCACTTT. Protein: CASSLQGGNSPLHF. This chain links TRBV2 with TRBJ1-6, with TRBD1 as a possible D gene (6 bases). This CDR3 is 14 amino acids long. The V gene lost 5 bases and the J gene lost 7 bases, with 12 bases spanning the gap. Germline V lookup: CDR1 SNHLY, CDR2 FYNNEI.

The CDR3, as DNA: TGTGCCAGCAGGGGCCTTTTGAGGGAGCAGTACTTC. Amino acid sequence: CASRGLLREQYF. The J gene is TRBJ2-7, the V gene TRBV25-1; D is uncertain. Germline V gene lookup returns CDR1 MGHDK and CDR2 SYGVNS. The CDR3 extends over 12 amino acids. The V end lost 6 bases, the J end lost 7 bases, and 13 bases lay between the germline ends.

The J gene is TRBJ1-5, the V gene TRBV10-3; D is unresolved. This CDR3 is 15 amino acids long. The V end was cut by 3 bases, the J end by 0 bases, with 9 bases between. The germline V gene encodes CDR1 ENHRY and CDR2 SYGVKD. The CDR3 sequence: CAISDSAYSNQPQHF. CDR3 sequence (DNA): TGTGCCATCAGTGACTCGGCCTATAGCAATCAGCCCCAGCATTTT.

The V and J genes are TRBV29-1 and TRBJ2-3; D remains ambiguous. Germline CDR1 reads SQVTM; CDR2 reads ANQGSEA. The CDR3 spans 14 residues. Trimming left V 4 bases short and J 2 bases short, with 13 bases between. In DNA, the CDR3 is TGCAGCGTTGGACCGGGCTCAACCACAGATACGCAGTATTTT. It is translated as CSVGPGSTTDTQYF.

This chain joins TRBV29-1 and TRBJ2-2; possible D gene TRBD2, 5 bases. The germline gives CDR1 SQVTM, CDR2 ANQGSEA. V lost 7 bases, J lost 6 bases, and 18 bases lay in between. The CDR3 totals 14 residues. The DNA of the CDR3 is TGCAGCGCCGCAGTGTCTGCGGGCGCCGGGGAGCTGTTTTTT. It codes for CSAAVSAGAGELFF.

The chain is built from TRBV4-1 and TRBJ1-2; no definite D call. The CDR3 loop spans 16 amino acids. V dropped 5 bases and J dropped 1 base, with 17 bases sitting between them. The germline gives CDR1 MGHRA, CDR2 YSYEKL. The CDR3 DNA follows: TGCGCCAGCAGCGAAAGTGGGGAAAGGCATAACTATGGCTACACCTTC. Protein sequence: CASSESGERHNYGYTF.

The chain employs TRBV5-4 and TRBJ1-2; TRBD1 aligns across 7 bases. V lost 3 bases and J lost 4; bases outside the gene matches: 12. Germline loops: CDR1 SGHNT, CDR2 YYREEE (reference sequence). The CDR3 runs to 16 residues. CDR3 coding DNA: TGTGCCAGCAGCTCTCGGGACAGCCGGGTCGGCTATGGCTACACCTTC. Translated: CASSSRDSRVGYGYTF.